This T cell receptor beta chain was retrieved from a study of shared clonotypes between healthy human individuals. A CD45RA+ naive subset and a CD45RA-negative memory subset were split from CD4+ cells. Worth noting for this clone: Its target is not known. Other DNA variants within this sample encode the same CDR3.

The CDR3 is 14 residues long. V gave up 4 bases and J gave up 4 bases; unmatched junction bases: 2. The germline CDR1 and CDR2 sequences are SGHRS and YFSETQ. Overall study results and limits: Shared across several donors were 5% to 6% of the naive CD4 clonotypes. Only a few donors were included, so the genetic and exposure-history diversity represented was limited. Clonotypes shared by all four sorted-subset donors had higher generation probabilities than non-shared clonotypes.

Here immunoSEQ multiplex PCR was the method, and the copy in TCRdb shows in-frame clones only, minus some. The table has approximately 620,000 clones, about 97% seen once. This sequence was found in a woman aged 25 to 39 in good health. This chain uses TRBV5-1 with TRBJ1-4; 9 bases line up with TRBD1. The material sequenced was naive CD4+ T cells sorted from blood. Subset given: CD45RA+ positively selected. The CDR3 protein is CASSLGQGNEKLFF. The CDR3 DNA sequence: TGCGCCAGCAGCCTGGGACAGGGTAATGAAAAACTGTTTTTT.